Listed here are 21 T cell receptor beta chains from one sample, sequenced in a study of cytomegalovirus exposure and HLA in healthy donors. PCR used 60 Vbeta primers and 13 Jbeta primers. Data came from immunoSEQ multiplex PCR; TCRdb stores just in-frame clones and leaves some out. The data show approximately 130,000 clones, roughly 72% seen once. The sequenced sample consisted of PBMCs. The receptors were sampled from a woman in her forties or fifties in good health and CMV-seronegative.

The chain employs TRBV4-2 and TRBJ2-7; D unresolved. The CDR3 length is 14 residues. Trimming stripped 0 bases from V and 1 base from J, with 7 bases between. Germline values: CDR1 LGHNA, CDR2 YNFKEQ. CDR3: CASSQESVSYEQYF. The CDR3 coding sequence is TGTGCCAGCAGCCAAGAATCCGTTTCCTACGAGCAGTACTTC.

This clone was found a few times. The V gene is TRBV25-1, the J gene TRBJ2-3; TRBD1 might be the D (5 bases). Trimming cost V 1 base and J 1 base, with 6 bases left between them. The V gene's germline CDR1 is MGHDK and CDR2 SYGVNS. The CDR3 has 14 residues. The CDR3 sequence is CASSELTGTDTQYF. The CDR3 bases are TGTGCCAGCAGTGAATTGACAGGCACAGATACGCAGTATTTT.

The rearrangement links TRBV15 to TRBJ1-1; TRBD1 is a possible D gene (5 bases). V was shortened by 1 base and J by 5 bases, with 17 bases between the two germline ends. Germline assignment: CDR1 LNHNV and CDR2 YYDKDF (reference sequence). The CDR3 has 16 residues. CDR3 loop: CATSRGRRGAWTEAFF. CDR3 nucleotides: TGTGCCACCAGCAGAGGGAGGAGGGGCGCCTGGACTGAAGCTTTCTTT.

This rearrangement joins TRBV7-9 to TRBJ2-1; tentatively, D is TRBD2 (6 bases). This CDR3 spans 13 amino acids. Germline values: CDR1 SEHNR, CDR2 FQNEAQ (reference sequence). V was clipped by 5 bases and J by 6 bases, with 11 bases between them. CDR3 sequence (DNA): TGTGCCAGCAGCACCGGGACTCTCAATGAGCAGTTCTTC. This codes for CASSTGTLNEQFF.

The chain links TRBV2 to TRBJ1-1; D is undetermined. The CDR3 contains 12 residues. V was cut by 8 bases and J by 2 bases, with 9 bases left in between. Germline CDR1 is SNHLY and CDR2 is FYNNEI. The CDR3 protein is CASSRLNTEAFF. DNA for the CDR3: TGTGCCAGCTCTAGGTTAAACACTGAAGCTTTCTTT.

The chain recombines TRBV11-2 with TRBJ2-1, with 8 positions matching TRBD2. J gave up 0 bases and V 8 bases, and 3 bases lay outside the gene matches. Germline CDR1 reads SGHAT; CDR2 reads FQNNGV. The CDR3 spans 14 residues. Here the CDR3 DNA reads TGTGCCAGCCATAGCGGGGCCTCCTACAATGAGCAGTTCTTC. Its protein product is CASHSGASYNEQFF.

The chain couples TRBV6-6 to TRBJ1-1; D unclear. CDR1 is MNHNY and CDR2 is SVGAGI in the germline V gene (reference sequence). CDR3 length equals 13 residues. Deletions cut 0 bases from V and 3 bases from J, with 5 bases between. The CDR3 sequence: CASSYSRDTEAFF. The CDR3 nucleotides read TGTGCCAGCAGTTACTCAAGAGACACTGAAGCTTTCTTT.

The chain couples TRBV15 to TRBJ2-5, with TRBD1 matching 7 bases. This CDR3 is 15 amino acids long. Unmatched junction bases numbered 7, after V lost 4 bases and J lost 2 bases. Germline V gene data show CDR1 as LNHNV and CDR2 as YYDKDF (reference sequence). In DNA form, the CDR3 reads TGTGCCACCAGCAAAACCGGGACAGAACAAGAGACCCAGTACTTC. Protein product: CATSKTGTEQETQYF.

The rearrangement uses TRBV10-3 and TRBJ1-1, with 8 bases fitting TRBD1. V trimming: 6 bases; J trimming: 4 bases; junction bases outside the gene matches: 4. The CDR3 contains 13 residues. Germline V gives CDR1 ENHRY, CDR2 SYGVKD. The CDR3 sequence: CAIRDRASTEAFF. The CDR3, as DNA: TGTGCCATCAGGGACAGGGCCAGCACTGAAGCTTTCTTT.

The genes are TRBV5-1 and TRBJ1-1; perhaps TRBD1 as D (6 bases). From germline, CDR1 is SGHRS and CDR2 YFSETQ. The CDR3 loop spans 15 amino acids. V was pared by 4 bases and J by 5 bases, with 18 bases between. The CDR3 coding sequence is TGCGCCAGCAGCGGGCTCGGGGGGCCCGAGACTGAAGCTTTCTTT. Its protein product is CASSGLGGPETEAFF.

The chain employs TRBV6-6 and TRBJ1-4; 10 bases map to TRBD1. The germline V gene encodes CDR1 MNHNY and CDR2 SVGAGI (reference sequence). The CDR3 length is 16 residues. Trimming took 6 bases from V and 6 from J; bases not matched to a gene: 10. The CDR3 protein is CASSLLRQGAYEKLFF. The CDR3 coding sequence is TGTGCCAGCAGCTTATTAAGACAGGGGGCGTATGAAAAACTGTTTTTT.

The rearrangement joins TRBV7-2 to TRBJ2-1; the match to TRBD2 covers 9 bases. The CDR3 loop spans 18 amino acids. Germline V gives CDR1 SGHTA, CDR2 FQGNSA. The V and J ends lost 1 base and 9 bases, in that order; junction bases with no gene match: 16. The CDR3: CASSLVGAGGGRAVEQFF. The CDR3 region has the DNA TGTGCCAGCAGCTTAGTCGGGGCCGGGGGCGGGAGGGCCGTTGAGCAGTTCTTC.

With regard to this clone: The junction and the germline gene differ at one end; a read error may be behind it. This chain joins TRBV7-7 and TRBJ2-3; TRBD2 matches at 9 bases. Germline V gene sequence: CDR1 SSHAT, CDR2 FNYEAQ (reference sequence). This CDR3 spans 17 amino acids. CDR3 DNA: TGTGCTAGCAGCCCGACCCTCGGTAGCGGGGGAACAGATACGCAGTATTTT. It codes for CASSPTLGSGGTDTQYF. The entire variable domain, with the rest obtained from reference TRBV7-7 and TRBJ2-3, is as follows: GAGVSQSPRYKVTKRGQDVTLRCDPISSHATLYWYQQALGQGPEFLTYFNYEAQPDKSGLPSDRFSAERPEGSISTLTIQRTEQRDSAMYRCASSPTLGSGGTDTQYFGPGTRLTVL.

The chain joins TRBV7-2 to TRBJ2-7; 8 bases fit TRBD2. Germline V gene lookup returns CDR1 SGHTA and CDR2 FQGNSA. The CDR3 is made up of 17 amino acids. Losses at the gene ends were 5 bases for V and 3 bases for J; bases not matched to a gene: 15. Written as DNA, the CDR3 is TGTGCCAGCAGCGTTACCCCGTCCACTAGCGGATTCTACGAGCAGTACTTC. Protein sequence: CASSVTPSTSGFYEQYF.

The rearrangement uses TRBV28 and TRBJ2-7; 8 bases are shared with TRBD1. The germline V gene encodes CDR1 MDHEN and CDR2 SYDVKM. With V trimmed by 10 bases and J by 2 bases, 4 bases remained unmatched. This CDR3 has 12 amino acids. DNA of the CDR3: TGTGCCACTCTGACAGGGGCCTACGAGCAGTACTTC. Residues: CATLTGAYEQYF.

J is TRBJ1-1 and V is TRBV4-3; no clear D. The V gene lost 3 bases and the J gene lost 1 base, with 6 bases spanning the gap. The CDR3 runs to 13 residues. Germline V CDR1 and CDR2: LGHNA, YSLEER. CDR3 sequence: CASSQTSNTEAFF. CDR3 in DNA: TGCGCCAGCAGCCAGACATCGAACACTGAAGCTTTCTTT.

This chain uses TRBV6-5 with TRBJ2-3; TRBD2 agrees at 7 bases. Trimming cost V 2 bases and J 4 bases; bases outside gene matches: 9. Germline CDR1 MNHEY, CDR2 SVGAGI. This CDR3 comprises 16 residues. The CDR3 bases are TGTGCCAGCAGTTACACGAGAGGGGCGGGAGCAGATACGCAGTATTTT. Protein: CASSYTRGAGADTQYF.

This sequence joins TRBV4-2 and TRBJ1-1; 7 nucleotides align to TRBD1. The CDR3 totals 14 residues. From germline, CDR1 is LGHNA and CDR2 YNFKEQ. Losses at the gene ends were 4 bases for V and 7 bases for J; bases not matched to a gene: 9. The CDR3 is CASSLDRDGGEAFF. CDR3 DNA sequence: TGTGCCAGCAGCCTCGACAGGGACGGGGGTGAAGCTTTCTTT.

The chain is built from TRBV6-1 and TRBJ1-5, with 8 bases matching TRBD1. V lost 3 bases to trimming and J lost 8 bases; unmatched junction nucleotides: 9. The CDR3 spans 15 residues. Per germline, CDR1 MNHNS and CDR2 SASEGT. CDR3 region: CASSEDRANPEPQHF. As DNA, the CDR3 is TGTGCCAGCAGTGAGGACAGGGCGAACCCGGAGCCCCAGCATTTT.

The chain is built from TRBV19 and TRBJ1-2; 8 bases match TRBD1. V lost 8 bases, J lost 1 base, and 3 bases stayed unmatched. The CDR3 spans 13 residues. Germline-derived CDR1 and CDR2 are LNHDA and SQIVND (reference sequence). The CDR3 sequence is CASGQGFNYGYTF. CDR3 DNA: TGTGCCAGTGGACAGGGATTTAACTATGGCTACACCTTC. The complete variable domain, with remaining parts taken from reference TRBV19 and TRBJ1-2, reads DGGITQSPKYLFRKEGQNVTLSCEQNLNHDAMYWYRQDPGQGLRLIYYSQIVNDFQKGDIAEGYSVSREKKESFPLTVTSAQKNPTAFYLCASGQGFNYGYTFGSGTRLTVV.

The DNA of the CDR3 is TGCGCCAGCAGCCAAGGCGATGGGACTTTATCTGGCTACACCTTC. Translating gives CASSQGDGTLSGYTF. The gene calls are TRBV4-1 and TRBJ1-2; D might be TRBD1 (5 bases). The V end was cut by 1 base, the J end by 7 bases, with 16 bases between. CDR3 length equals 15 residues. CDR1 and CDR2 (germline): MGHRA, YSYEKL.